This T cell receptor beta chain emerged from a study of glioma-infiltrating T cells after dendritic cell vaccination. The V gene lost 1 base and the J gene lost 2 bases, with 13 bases spanning the gap. The CDR3 loop spans 15 amino acids. The germline gives CDR1 SGHKS, CDR2 YYEKEE (reference sequence). Primers: 60 V beta forward and 13 J beta reverse. Method: immunoSEQ multiplex PCR; TCRdb's copy keeps in-frame clones and lacks some. The repertoire consists of 70,000 to 100,000 clones, with roughly 87% occurring once and the leading ten covering about 6.8%. As for time point: after dendritic cell vaccination, including at tumor progression/relapse. All glioblastoma patients lacked an isocitrate dehydrogenase mutation.

This sample comprised blood, obtained after dendritic cell vaccination. The receptor comes from a human donor with glioblastoma. J is TRBJ2-7 and V is TRBV5-5; possible D gene TRBD2, 5 bases. The CDR3 sequence: CASSLRFRGTYEQYF. The DNA for the CDR3 is TGTGCCAGCAGCTTGAGGTTTCGGGGAACCTACGAGCAGTACTTC. The complete variable domain, with remaining parts taken from reference TRBV5-5 and TRBJ2-7, reads DAGVTQSPTHLIKTRGQQVTLRCSPISGHKSVSWYQQVLGQGPQFIFQYYEKEERGRGNFPDRFSARQFPNYSSELNVNALLLGDSALYLCASSLRFRGTYEQYFGPGTRLTVT.